Listed here are 23 T cell receptor beta chains from one sample, sequenced in a study of T cell responses to AZD1222 COVID-19 vaccine. Some clones are missing from TCRdb's copy, which holds only in-frame ones; the method was immunoSEQ multiplex PCR. The repertoire includes 100,000 or so clones, 75% to 90% of them detected once, and around 6% sits in the top ten. Specimen: peripheral blood, collected 28 days after the second AZD1222 dose. Receptor source: an adult who received the AZD1222 COVID-19 vaccine.

The gene calls are TRBV5-1 and TRBJ2-1, with a possible D match to TRBD1 (6 bases). With 4 bases removed from V and 1 base from J, the gap between germline ends came to 9 bases. The CDR3 runs to 14 residues. CDR1 is SGHRS and CDR2 is YFSETQ in the germline V gene. CDR3 DNA: TGCGCCAGCAGCACCGGACAGTCCTACAATGAGCAGTTCTTC. It translates to CASSTGQSYNEQFF.

The chain employs TRBV5-1 and TRBJ1-2; D not certain. The germline V gene encodes CDR1 SGHRS and CDR2 YFSETQ. This CDR3 is built from 13 residues. V lost 0 bases and J 7 bases, leaving 10 bases between the germline ends. The CDR3 region has the DNA TGCGCCAGCAGCTTGGCGGAAGTCTCTGGCTACACCTTC. This translates into CASSLAEVSGYTF.

This sequence joins TRBV6-1 and TRBJ1-5; tentatively, D is TRBD1 (6 bases). Germline V gene data show CDR1 as MNHNS and CDR2 as SASEGT. Trimming removed 4 bases at V and 3 bases at J, with 16 bases between. The CDR3 covers 16 residues. The chain's CDR3 is CASSGQTRGLNQPQHF. Written as DNA, the CDR3 is TGTGCCAGCAGTGGACAGACCCGGGGGCTCAATCAGCCCCAGCATTTT.

The chain links TRBV5-1 to TRBJ1-2; D unclear. Germline CDR1 reads SGHRS; CDR2 reads YFSETQ. The CDR3 is made up of 14 amino acids. Deletions cut 3 bases from V and 2 bases from J, with 11 bases between. CDR3 DNA sequence: TGCGCCAGCAGCTCGCCGACCGAGAACTATGGCTACACCTTC. This gives the protein CASSSPTENYGYTF. The entire variable domain, with the rest obtained from reference TRBV5-1 and TRBJ1-2, is as follows: KAGVTQTPRYLIKTRGQQVTLSCSPISGHRSVSWYQQTPGQGLQFLFEYFSETQRNKGNFPGRFSGRQFSNSRSEMNVSTLELGDSALYLCASSSPTENYGYTFGSGTRLTVV.

The chain has TRBV9 and TRBJ2-4, with D perhaps being TRBD1 or TRBD2 (5 bases each). Trimming removed 3 bases at V and 5 bases at J, with 15 bases between. Germline loops: CDR1 SGDLS, CDR2 YYNGEE. The CDR3 length is 15 residues. This CDR3 is CASSATHLGENIQYF. Written as DNA, the CDR3 is TGTGCCAGCAGCGCTACACACCTGGGGGAAAACATTCAGTACTTC.

This chain joins TRBV15 and TRBJ1-1; D gene ambiguous. There are 15 residues in the CDR3. Trimming stripped 0 bases from V and 5 bases from J, with 13 bases between. Per germline, CDR1 LNHNV and CDR2 YYDKDF (reference sequence). The CDR3 bases are TGTGCCACCAGCAGAGATCAGGTAGGGAGGACTGAAGCTTTCTTT. It specifies CATSRDQVGRTEAFF.

The chain has TRBV19 and TRBJ1-1, with TRBD1 identical over 9 bases. V gave up 1 base and J gave up 5 bases; unmatched junction bases: 5. Germline CDR1 LNHDA, CDR2 SQIVND (reference sequence). This CDR3 has 15 residues. The CDR3 bases are TGTGCCAGTAGTATAGTGGGACAGGGAGGGACTGAAGCTTTCTTT. It codes for CASSIVGQGGTEAFF.

The rearrangement links TRBV10-1 to TRBJ2-7, with D perhaps assigned TRBD1 or TRBD2 (6 bases each). Trimming shortened V by 10 bases and J by 2 bases, and 15 bases separated the two germline ends. CDR1 is WNHNN and CDR2 is SYGVQD in the germline V gene (reference sequence). The CDR3 loop spans 13 amino acids. The CDR3 here is CATARGVTYEQYF. CDR3 DNA: TGCGCCACTGCTAGGGGGGTCACCTACGAGCAGTACTTC.

The rearrangement links TRBV7-9 to TRBJ2-5; D may be TRBD2 (6 bases). Germline loops: CDR1 SEHNR, CDR2 FQNEAQ (reference sequence). The CDR3 has 16 residues. V lost 2 bases and J lost 4, with 17 bases in between. CDR3 region: CASSLSRTSTRETQYF. CDR3 coding DNA: TGTGCCAGCAGCTTATCCCGTACTAGCACCCGAGAGACCCAGTACTTC.

The chain links TRBV7-9 to TRBJ1-4, with a possible D match to TRBD1 (5 bases). With 6 bases removed from V and 0 bases from J, the gap between germline ends came to 11 bases. This CDR3 spans 15 amino acids. Germline V gene sequence: CDR1 SEHNR, CDR2 FQNEAQ (reference sequence). Here the CDR3 reads CASRGQGATNEKLFF. The CDR3 DNA follows: TGTGCCAGCAGAGGGCAGGGCGCAACTAATGAAAAACTGTTTTTT.

The chain has TRBV11-3 and TRBJ2-1; the match to TRBD2 covers 13 bases. V shed 5 bases, J shed 7 bases, and the junction held 8 bases outside the gene matches. The germline gives CDR1 SGHNT, CDR2 YENEEA. The CDR3 spans 16 residues. The CDR3: CASSPTPGLAGNEQFF. The CDR3 nucleotides are TGTGCCAGCAGCCCAACACCGGGACTAGCGGGGAATGAGCAGTTCTTC.

This clone has just one count. The chain uses TRBV28 and TRBJ1-4, with 8 bases aligning to TRBD1. Trimming took 5 bases from V and 2 from J; bases not matched to a gene: 10. There are 17 residues in the CDR3. The germline V gene has CDR1 MDHEN and CDR2 SYDVKM. CDR3 protein: CASSTGQGPWTNEKLFF. CDR3 in DNA: TGTGCCAGCAGTACCGGACAGGGACCTTGGACTAATGAAAAACTGTTTTTT. The complete variable domain, with remaining parts taken from reference TRBV28 and TRBJ1-4, reads DVKVTQSSRYLVKRTGEKVFLECVQDMDHENMFWYRQDPGLGLRLIYFSYDVKMKEKGDIPEGYSVSREKKERFSLILESASTNQTSMYLCASSTGQGPWTNEKLFFGSGTQLSVL.

This chain uses TRBV24-1 with TRBJ2-7; no clear D. V shed 3 bases and J shed 7 bases, with 12 bases lying between them. Germline V gene data show CDR1 as KGHDR and CDR2 as SFDVKD. This CDR3 is 13 amino acids long. CDR3: CATSDRRAREQYF. The CDR3, as DNA: TGTGCCACCAGTGATAGAAGGGCCCGAGAGCAGTACTTC.

As DNA, the CDR3 is TGCGCCAGCAGCTCGCGAAACTACCGGGACAGGGTGGGAGGCTACACCTTC. Amino acids: CASSSRNYRDRVGGYTF. The chain joins TRBV5-1 to TRBJ1-2; 9 bases agree with TRBD1. The germline V gene has CDR1 SGHRS and CDR2 YFSETQ. The CDR3 consists of 17 residues. The ends lost 3 bases at V and 8 bases at J; junction bases unmatched: 17.

J is TRBJ2-7 and V is TRBV6-2 or TRBV6-3; possibly TRBD1 or TRBD2 for D (5 bases each). This CDR3 comprises 12 residues. The V end lost 6 bases, the J end lost 6 bases, and 12 bases lay between the germline ends. CDR1 is MNHEY, CDR2 SVGEGT, per germline. CDR3 in DNA: TGTGCCAGCAGCCTCGAGGGGTTCGAGCAGTACTTC. Translation: CASSLEGFEQYF.

The chain employs TRBV7-2 and TRBJ1-5; D is undetermined. Germline lookup yields CDR1 SGHTA and CDR2 FQGNSA. V was cut by 2 bases and J by 7 bases, with 6 bases left in between. CDR3 length: 12 amino acids. For the CDR3, the DNA is TGTGCCAGCAGCTTAAGTGTACAGCCCCAGCATTTT. Protein sequence: CASSLSVQPQHF.

This clone was found a few times. The V gene is TRBV30, the J gene TRBJ1-1; D unclear. The CDR3 has 13 residues. Trimming took 3 bases from V and 7 from J, leaving 15 bases between them. From germline, CDR1 is GTSNPN and CDR2 SVGIG (reference sequence). CDR3 coding DNA: TGTGCCTGGAGCCAGATGTCGGGAGTTGAAGCTTTCTTT. It translates to CAWSQMSGVEAFF.

The CDR3 region has the DNA TGTGCCAGTAGCTACCCCCTGAACACTGAAGCTTTCTTT. Translating gives CASSYPLNTEAFF. This chain joins TRBV19 and TRBJ1-1; the D is unclear. V lost 6 bases and J 0 bases, leaving 8 bases between the germline ends. CDR1 is LNHDA, CDR2 SQIVND, per germline (reference sequence). CDR3 size: 13 residues.

The chain combines TRBV6-2 or TRBV6-3 with TRBJ2-2, with TRBD2 matching 9 bases. Losses at the gene ends were 3 bases for V and 2 bases for J; bases not matched to a gene: 7. The length of the CDR3 is 17 residues. CDR1 MNHEY and CDR2 SVGEGT come from the germline V gene. This chain's CDR3 is CASSYRRGGRNTGELFF. The CDR3 DNA reads TGTGCCAGCAGTTATAGGCGGGGGGGCCGAAACACCGGGGAGCTGTTTTTT.

V is TRBV6-5 and J is TRBJ1-2, with D unresolved. CDR1 is MNHEY, CDR2 SVGAGI, per germline. CDR3 length: 15 residues. V dropped 2 bases and J dropped 3 bases, with 13 bases sitting between them. The CDR3 protein is CASSYGFSPHYGYTF. The CDR3 DNA is TGTGCCAGCAGTTACGGGTTTTCCCCGCACTATGGCTACACCTTC.

The rearrangement uses TRBV27 and TRBJ1-2, with a tentative D call TRBD1 (5 bases). This CDR3 is built from 15 residues. V was trimmed by 0 bases and J by 6 bases, leaving 14 bases between them. CDR1 and CDR2 from the germline V gene are MNHEY and SMNVEV (reference sequence). CDR3 sequence reads: CASSLSFGGSHGYTF. For the CDR3, the DNA is TGTGCCAGCAGTTTATCCTTTGGGGGGTCACATGGCTACACCTTC.

This chain links TRBV18 with TRBJ2-2; 10 bases agree with TRBD1. The CDR3 loop spans 17 amino acids. V shed 0 bases and J 7 bases; nucleotides not matched to a gene: 8. Germline V CDR1 and CDR2: KGHSH, LQKENI. CDR3: CASSPPIGTGVHGELFF. The DNA of the CDR3 is TGTGCCAGCTCACCACCTATTGGGACAGGGGTCCACGGGGAGCTGTTTTTT.

J is TRBJ1-6 and V is TRBV28; the D gene is possibly TRBD1 (6 bases). Per the germline V gene, CDR1 is MDHEN and CDR2 is SYDVKM. V was shortened by 4 bases and J by 1 base, with 17 bases between the two germline ends. The CDR3 runs to 18 residues. The CDR3 reads CASSSDRSGISYNSPLHF. DNA of the CDR3: TGTGCCAGCAGTTCCGACAGGTCAGGTATATCCTATAATTCACCCCTCCACTTT.